This T cell receptor beta chain came from a study of cytomegalovirus exposure and HLA in healthy donors. As for this clone: Its antigen is unidentified.

In the PCR, 60 Vbeta and 13 Jbeta primers were used. TCRdb's table, derived via immunoSEQ multiplex PCR, lists solely in-frame clones and lacks some. This sample has 200,000 to 250,000 clones; approximately 90% occur once, and the top ten carry 1%. Whole-study findings and limits: Presence/absence analyses took donor sequencing depth as roughly uniform.

CDR3 length: 15 amino acids. Trimming cost V 0 bases and J 3 bases; bases outside gene matches: 3. Germline V gene lookup returns CDR1 SGHTA and CDR2 FQGTGA. The rearrangement links TRBV7-3 to TRBJ2-7, with TRBD2 matching over 9 bases. The sequenced sample consisted of PBMCs. The sequence was collected from a woman younger than 35 in good health and CMV-seronegative. The CDR3 spells CASSLTPSGVYEQYF. The CDR3 coding sequence is TGTGCCAGCAGCTTAACTCCTAGCGGGGTCTACGAGCAGTACTTC. The full variable domain, its missing parts supplied by reference TRBV7-3 and TRBJ2-7, is GAGVSQTPSNKVTEKGKYVELRCDPISGHTALYWYRQSLGQGPEFLIYFQGTGAADDSGLPNDRFFAVRPEGSVSTLKIQRTERGDSAVYLCASSLTPSGVYEQYFGPGTRLTVT.